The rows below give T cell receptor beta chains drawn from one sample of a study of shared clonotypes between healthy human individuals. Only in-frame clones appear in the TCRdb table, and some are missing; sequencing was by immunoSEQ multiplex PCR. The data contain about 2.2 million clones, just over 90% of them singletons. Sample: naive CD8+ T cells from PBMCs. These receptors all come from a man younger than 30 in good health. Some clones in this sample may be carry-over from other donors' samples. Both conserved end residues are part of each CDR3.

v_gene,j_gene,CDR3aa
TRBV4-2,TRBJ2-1,CASSPLGTSGESSYNEQFF
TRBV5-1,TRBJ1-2,CASSPEPGQGAGGYTF
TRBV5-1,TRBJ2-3,CASSSMGHLSTDTQYF
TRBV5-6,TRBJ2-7,CASSLASVVFQYF
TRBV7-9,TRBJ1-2,CASSSGLGGYTF
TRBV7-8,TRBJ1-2,CASSLVGQGAFYGYTF
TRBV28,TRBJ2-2,CASSYRTGGAGELFF
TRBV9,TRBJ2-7,CASSLRSGTGAEQYF
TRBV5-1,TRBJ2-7,CASSLDGVEQYF
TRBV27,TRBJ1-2,CASSRHRGKDYGYTF
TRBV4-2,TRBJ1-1,CASSQDDRGRFAEAFF
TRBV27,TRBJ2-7,CASMTLGGPYEQYF
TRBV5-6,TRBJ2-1,CASSLTSGHYNEQFF
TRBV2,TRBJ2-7,CASFGQVAGGNEQYF
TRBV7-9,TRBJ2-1,CASRPPWGENNEQFF
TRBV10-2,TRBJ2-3,CASSAGRADTQYF
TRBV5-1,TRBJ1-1,CASSFPSSTGYTEAFF
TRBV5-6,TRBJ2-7,CASSFWRNEQYF
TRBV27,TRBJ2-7,CASSLGGPYEQYF
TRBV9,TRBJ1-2,CATQGNYGYTF